Given below is one T cell receptor (beta chain) in context. Its antigen is currently unknown. These data come from a study of beta chain features in type 1 diabetes. Germline assignment: CDR1 SGHTA and CDR2 FQGTGA. The CDR3 runs 13 residues. The V segment lost 4 bases and the J segment 7 bases; nucleotides outside the gene matches: 5. Findings and limits, study-wide: Across all four CD4+ subsets, people with type 1 diabetes showed modestly shorter TCRB CDR3s.

Expressed TCRB transcripts were sequenced because the entire RNA isolate underwent reverse transcription. The data were produced by immunoSEQ multiplex PCR, yet TCRdb's version contains in-frame clones alone and is incomplete. The profile shows a few hundred thousand clones, roughly 20% of them singletons. What was sequenced was naive CD4+ T cells from blood. The chain links TRBV7-3 to TRBJ1-2; the match to TRBD1 covers 8 bases. The TCR sequence derives from a middle-aged woman with type 1 diabetes. As DNA, the CDR3 is TGTGCCAGCAGCTCTCAGGGGGCGGTTGGCTACACCTTC. It specifies CASSSQGAVGYTF.